This T cell receptor (beta chain) was recorded in a study of CD8 T cells in Susac syndrome. Looked up from germline, CDR1 is MNHEY and CDR2 is SMNVEV (reference sequence). The CDR3 runs 14 residues. The trim removed 2 bases at V and 7 bases at J, leaving 3 bases unmatched. CD8+ and CD4+ T cells circulating in blood were sequenced for TCR beta. Each multiple sclerosis control was a treatment-naive patient with relapsing-remitting disease that was either stable or active. TEMRA cells underwent FACS enrichment and CD8+ and CD4+ T cells underwent negative isolation. Reverse transcription of about 0.5 to 1 ug RNA was carried out with random hexamers. The TCR beta CDR3 was amplified by immunoSEQ multiplex PCR across 54 Vbeta, 13 Jbeta. TCRdb itself ran the immunoSEQ multiplex PCR reads through MiXCR, one entry per CDR3 protein. The sample carries fewer than 85,000 distinct CDR3 sequences, 85% to 95% recorded once.

Sequenced input: CD8+ T cells from PBMCs. This clonotype was sampled from a human donor with multiple sclerosis. The chain links TRBV27 to TRBJ2-1, with 9 positions matching TRBD1. The CDR3 sequence: CASSLGTGYNEQFF. CDR3 sequence (DNA): TGTGCCAGCAGTTTAGGGACAGGGTATAATGAGCAGTTCTTC.